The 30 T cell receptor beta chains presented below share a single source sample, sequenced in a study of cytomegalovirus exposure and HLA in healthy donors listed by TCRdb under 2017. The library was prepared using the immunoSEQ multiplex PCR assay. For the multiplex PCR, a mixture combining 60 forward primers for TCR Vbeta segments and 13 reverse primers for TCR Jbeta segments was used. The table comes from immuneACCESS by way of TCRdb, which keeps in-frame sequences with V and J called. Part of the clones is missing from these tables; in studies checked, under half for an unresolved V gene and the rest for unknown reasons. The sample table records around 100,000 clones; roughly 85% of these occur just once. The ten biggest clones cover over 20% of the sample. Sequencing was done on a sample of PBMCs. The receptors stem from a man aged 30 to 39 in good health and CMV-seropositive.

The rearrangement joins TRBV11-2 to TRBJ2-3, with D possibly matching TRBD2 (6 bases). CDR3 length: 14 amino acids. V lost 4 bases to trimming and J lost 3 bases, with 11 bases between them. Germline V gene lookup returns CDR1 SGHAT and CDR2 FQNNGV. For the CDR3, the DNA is TGTGCCAGCAGCTCCCTCGGAGGGACAGATACGCAGTATTTT. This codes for CASSSLGGTDTQYF.

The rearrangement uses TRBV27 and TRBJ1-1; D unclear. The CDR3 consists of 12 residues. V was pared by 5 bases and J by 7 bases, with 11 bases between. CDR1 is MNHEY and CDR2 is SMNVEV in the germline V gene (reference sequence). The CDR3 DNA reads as TGTGCCAGCAGTACTTTGCCCGGTGAAGCTTTCTTT. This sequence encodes CASSTLPGEAFF.

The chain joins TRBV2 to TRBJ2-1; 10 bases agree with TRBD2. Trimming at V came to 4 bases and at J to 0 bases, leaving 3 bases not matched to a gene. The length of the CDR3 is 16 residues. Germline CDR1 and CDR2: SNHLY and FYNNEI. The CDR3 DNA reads TGTGCCAGCAGTGGCGGACTAGCGGTCTCCTACAATGAGCAGTTCTTC. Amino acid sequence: CASSGGLAVSYNEQFF.

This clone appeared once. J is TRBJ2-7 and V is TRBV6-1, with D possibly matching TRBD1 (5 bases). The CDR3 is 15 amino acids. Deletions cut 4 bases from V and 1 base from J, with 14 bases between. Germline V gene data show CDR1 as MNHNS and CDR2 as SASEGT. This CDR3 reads CASSARTGPSYEQYF. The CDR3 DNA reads TGTGCCAGCAGTGCTCGTACAGGTCCGTCCTACGAGCAGTACTTC.

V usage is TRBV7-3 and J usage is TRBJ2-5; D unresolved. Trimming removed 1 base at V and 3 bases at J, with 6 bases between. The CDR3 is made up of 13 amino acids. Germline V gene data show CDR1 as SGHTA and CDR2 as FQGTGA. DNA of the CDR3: TGTGCCAGCAGCTTAAACCGGGAAGAGACCCAGTACTTC. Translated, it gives CASSLNREETQYF.

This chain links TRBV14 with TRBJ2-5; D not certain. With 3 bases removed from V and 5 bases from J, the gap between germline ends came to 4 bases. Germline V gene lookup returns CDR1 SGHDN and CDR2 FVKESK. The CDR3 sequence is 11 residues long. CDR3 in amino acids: CASSHGETQYF. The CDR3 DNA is TGTGCCAGCAGCCACGGTGAGACCCAGTACTTC.

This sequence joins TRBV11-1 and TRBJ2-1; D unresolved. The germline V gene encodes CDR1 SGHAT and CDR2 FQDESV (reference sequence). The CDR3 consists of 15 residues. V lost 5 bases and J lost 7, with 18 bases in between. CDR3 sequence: CASSMENPGGNEQFF. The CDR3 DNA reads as TGTGCCAGCAGCATGGAGAACCCCGGTGGGAATGAGCAGTTCTTC.

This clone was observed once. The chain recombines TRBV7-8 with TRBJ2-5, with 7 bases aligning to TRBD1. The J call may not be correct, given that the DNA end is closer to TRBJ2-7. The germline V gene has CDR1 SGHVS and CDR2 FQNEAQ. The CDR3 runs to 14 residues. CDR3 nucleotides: TGTGCCAGCAGCTGGACAGGCCTCACCTACGAGCAGTACTTC. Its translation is CASSWTGLTYEQYF.

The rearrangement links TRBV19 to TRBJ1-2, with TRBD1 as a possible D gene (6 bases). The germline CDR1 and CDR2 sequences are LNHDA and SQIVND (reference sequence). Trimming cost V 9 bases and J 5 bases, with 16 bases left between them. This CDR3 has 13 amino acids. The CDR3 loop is CASSGVPSYGYTF. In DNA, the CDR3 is TGTGCCAGCTCAGGGGTCCCCAGTTATGGCTACACCTTC.

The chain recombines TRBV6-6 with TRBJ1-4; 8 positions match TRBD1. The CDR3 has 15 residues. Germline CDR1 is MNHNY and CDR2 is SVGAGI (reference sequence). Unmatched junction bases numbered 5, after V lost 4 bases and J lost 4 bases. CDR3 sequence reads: CASSSGGQDNEKLFF. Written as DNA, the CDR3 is TGTGCCAGCAGTTCTGGGGGACAGGATAATGAAAAACTGTTTTTT.

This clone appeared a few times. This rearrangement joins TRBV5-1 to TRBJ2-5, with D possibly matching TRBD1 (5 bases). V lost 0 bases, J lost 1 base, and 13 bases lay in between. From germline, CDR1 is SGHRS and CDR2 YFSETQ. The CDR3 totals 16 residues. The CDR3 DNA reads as TGCGCCAGCAGCTTGGCTGGAACAGGCCCCCAAGAGACCCAGTACTTC. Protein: CASSLAGTGPQETQYF.

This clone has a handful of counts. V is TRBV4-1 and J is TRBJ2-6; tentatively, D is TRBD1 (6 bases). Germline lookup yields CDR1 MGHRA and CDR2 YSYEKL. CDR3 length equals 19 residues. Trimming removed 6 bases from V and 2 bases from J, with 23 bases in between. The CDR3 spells CASRHMRTVKLAGANVLTF. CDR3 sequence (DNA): TGCGCCAGCAGACACATGAGGACAGTGAAACTGGCTGGGGCCAACGTCCTGACTTTC.

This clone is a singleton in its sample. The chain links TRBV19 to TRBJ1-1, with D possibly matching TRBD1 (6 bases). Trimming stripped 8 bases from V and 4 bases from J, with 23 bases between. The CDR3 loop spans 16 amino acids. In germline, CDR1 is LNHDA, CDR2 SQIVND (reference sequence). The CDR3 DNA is TGTGCCAGTTTCAAAGGACCCACAGGGATTACCACTGAAGCTTTCTTT. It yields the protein CASFKGPTGITTEAFF. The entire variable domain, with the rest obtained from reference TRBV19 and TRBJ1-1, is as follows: DGGITQSPKYLFRKEGQNVTLSCEQNLNHDAMYWYRQDPGQGLRLIYYSQIVNDFQKGDIAEGYSVSREKKESFPLTVTSAQKNPTAFYLCASFKGPTGITTEAFFGQGTRLTVV.

CDR3 protein: CASSPFERESNQPQHF. The CDR3 nucleotides are TGTGCCAGCAGCCCCTTCGAGAGGGAAAGCAATCAGCCCCAGCATTTT. The chain employs TRBV7-9 and TRBJ1-5; D uncertain. Germline loops: CDR1 SEHNR, CDR2 FQNEAQ (reference sequence). V shed 5 bases and J shed 1 base, with 15 bases lying between them. This CDR3 spans 16 amino acids.

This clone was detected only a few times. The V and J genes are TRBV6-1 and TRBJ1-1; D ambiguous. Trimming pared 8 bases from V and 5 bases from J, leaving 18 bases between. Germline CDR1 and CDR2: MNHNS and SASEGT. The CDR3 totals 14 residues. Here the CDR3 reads CASARGGAYTEAFF. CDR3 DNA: TGTGCCAGCGCCCGTGGCGGAGCGTATACTGAAGCTTTCTTT.

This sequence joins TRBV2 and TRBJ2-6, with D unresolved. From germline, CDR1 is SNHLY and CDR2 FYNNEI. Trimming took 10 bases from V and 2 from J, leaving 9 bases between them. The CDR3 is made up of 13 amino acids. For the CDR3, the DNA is TGTGCCACCGCAGTGACTGGGGCCAACGTCCTGACTTTC. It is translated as CATAVTGANVLTF.

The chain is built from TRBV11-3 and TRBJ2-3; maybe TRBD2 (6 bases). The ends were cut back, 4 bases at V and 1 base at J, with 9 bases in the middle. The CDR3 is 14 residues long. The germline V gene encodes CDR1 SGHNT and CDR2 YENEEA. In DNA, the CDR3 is TGTGCCAGCAGCTCCCCGGGGGGCACAGATACGCAGTATTTT. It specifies CASSSPGGTDTQYF.

The chain's CDR3 is CASSRGGTTNTGELFF. The CDR3 DNA reads as TGTGCCAGCAGCCGCGGGGGGACTACGAACACCGGGGAGCTGTTTTTT. The rearrangement joins TRBV7-3 to TRBJ2-2, with TRBD2 matching 8 bases. This CDR3 comprises 16 residues. CDR1 SGHTA and CDR2 FQGTGA come from the germline V gene. Losses at the gene ends were 5 bases for V and 0 bases for J; bases not matched to a gene: 5.

CDR3 nucleotides: TGCGCCAGCAGCTTCCGACTAGCCACCGGGGAGCTGTTTTTT. Translation gives CASSFRLATGELFF. This chain links TRBV5-1 with TRBJ2-2, with 7 bases matching TRBD2. This CDR3 is 14 amino acids long. J gave up 4 bases and V 2 bases, and 2 bases lay outside the gene matches. Germline CDR1 SGHRS, CDR2 YFSETQ.

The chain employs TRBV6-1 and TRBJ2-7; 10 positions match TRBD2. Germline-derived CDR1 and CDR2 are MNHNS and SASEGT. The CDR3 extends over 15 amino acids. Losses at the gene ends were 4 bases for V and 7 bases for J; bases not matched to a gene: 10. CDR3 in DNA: TGTGCCAGCAGTGTAGGAGCGGGAGGGCCGCAAGAGCAGTACGTC. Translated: CASSVGAGGPQEQYV.

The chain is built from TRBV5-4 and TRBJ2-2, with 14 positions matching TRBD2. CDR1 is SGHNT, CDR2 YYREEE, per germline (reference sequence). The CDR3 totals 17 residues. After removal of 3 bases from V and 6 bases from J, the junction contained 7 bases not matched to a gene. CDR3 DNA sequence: TGTGCCAGCAGCTCCGGACTAGCGGGGGGCCCCGCCGGGGAGCTGTTTTTT. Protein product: CASSSGLAGGPAGELFF.

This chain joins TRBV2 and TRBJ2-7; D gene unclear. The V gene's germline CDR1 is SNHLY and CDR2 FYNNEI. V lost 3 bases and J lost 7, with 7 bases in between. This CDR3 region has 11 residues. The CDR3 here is CASSDIREQYF. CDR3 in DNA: TGTGCCAGCAGTGACATACGGGAGCAGTACTTC.

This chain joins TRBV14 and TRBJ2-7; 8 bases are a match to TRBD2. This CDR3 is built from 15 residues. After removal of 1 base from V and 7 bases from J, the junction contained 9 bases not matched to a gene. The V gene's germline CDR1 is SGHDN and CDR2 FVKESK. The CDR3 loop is CASSQATRGAVEQYF. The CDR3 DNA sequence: TGTGCCAGCAGCCAAGCTACGCGGGGGGCTGTGGAGCAGTACTTC. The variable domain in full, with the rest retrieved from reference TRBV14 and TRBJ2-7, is EAGVTQFPSHSVIEKGQTVTLRCDPISGHDNLYWYRRVMGKEIKFLLHFVKESKQDESGMPNNRFLAERTGGTYSTLKVQPAELEDSGVYFCASSQATRGAVEQYFGPGTRLTVT.

The CDR3 nucleotides read TGTGCCAGCAGCTTGGATACCAGTGAAGCTTTCTTT. Residues: CASSLDTSEAFF. This chain uses TRBV5-4 with TRBJ1-1; D gene unclear. From germline, CDR1 is SGHNT and CDR2 YYREEE (reference sequence). V lost 0 bases and J 7 bases, leaving 7 bases between the germline ends. There are 12 residues in the CDR3.

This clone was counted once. CDR3 in amino acids: CASSVHLADSSYEQYV. DNA for the CDR3: TGTGCCAGCAGCGTACATCTAGCGGATAGCTCCTACGAGCAGTACGTC. The genes are TRBV9 and TRBJ2-7, with 7 nucleotides matching TRBD2. J was trimmed by 0 bases and V by 1 base; bases with no gene match: 7. The CDR3 length is 16 residues. CDR1 is SGDLS, CDR2 YYNGEE, per germline.

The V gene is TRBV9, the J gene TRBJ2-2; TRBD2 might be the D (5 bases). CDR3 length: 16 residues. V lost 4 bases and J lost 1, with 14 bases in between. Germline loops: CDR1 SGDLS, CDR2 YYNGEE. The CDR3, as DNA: TGTGCCAGCAGCACCCGACTACCAAGGAACACCGGGGAGCTGTTTTTT. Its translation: CASSTRLPRNTGELFF.

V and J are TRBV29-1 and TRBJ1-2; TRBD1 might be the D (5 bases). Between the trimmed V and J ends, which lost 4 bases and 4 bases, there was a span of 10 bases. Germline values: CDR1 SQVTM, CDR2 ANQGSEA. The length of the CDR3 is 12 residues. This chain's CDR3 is CSVVWGPYGYTF. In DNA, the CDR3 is TGCAGCGTTGTTTGGGGCCCCTATGGCTACACCTTC.

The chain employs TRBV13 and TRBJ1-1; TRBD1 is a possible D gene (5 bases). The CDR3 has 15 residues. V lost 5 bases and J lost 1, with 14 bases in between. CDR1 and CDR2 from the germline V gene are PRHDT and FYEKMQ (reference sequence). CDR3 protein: CASSPPGGPNTEAFF. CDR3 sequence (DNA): TGTGCCAGCAGCCCGCCCGGGGGTCCGAACACTGAAGCTTTCTTT.

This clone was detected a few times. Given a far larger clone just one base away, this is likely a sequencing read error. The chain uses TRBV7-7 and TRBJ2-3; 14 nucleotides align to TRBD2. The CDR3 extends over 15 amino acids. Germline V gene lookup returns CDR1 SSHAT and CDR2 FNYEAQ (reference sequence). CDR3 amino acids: CSSSRLAGGTDTQYF. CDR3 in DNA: TGTTCCAGCAGCCGACTAGCGGGGGGGACAGATACGCAGTATTTT.

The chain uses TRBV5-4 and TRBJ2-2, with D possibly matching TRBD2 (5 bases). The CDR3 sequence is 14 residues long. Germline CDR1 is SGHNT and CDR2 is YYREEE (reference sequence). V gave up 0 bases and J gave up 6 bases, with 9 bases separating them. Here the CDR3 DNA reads TGTGCCAGCAGCTTGGAGGTGAGGGCCGGGGAGCTGTTTTTT. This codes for CASSLEVRAGELFF.